This T cell receptor (beta chain) was sequenced during a study of Graves' ophthalmopathy and Graves' hyperthyroidism. The authors amplified TCR beta CDR3 regions from RNA transcripts. RT-PCR was first run with HTBI primers, then multiplex PCR in a second round. TCRdb fed the multiplex PCR reads into MiXCR, producing one record per CDR3 protein. The table shows 360,000 or so distinct CDR3 sequences, with 15% to 20% occurring only once. This clonotype was seen more than once but under ten times. With 0 bases removed from V and 3 bases from J, the gap between germline ends came to 11 bases. In germline, CDR1 is LGHNA, CDR2 YSLEER. This CDR3 contains 15 residues.

The clonotype originates from a woman younger than 30 with Graves' ophthalmopathy. Sequencing was done on a sample of peripheral blood. This rearrangement joins TRBV4-3 to TRBJ1-1; D not resolved. Here the CDR3 reads CASSQDPGLDTEAFF. The CDR3 DNA reads as TGCGCCAGCAGCCAAGATCCGGGTTTGGACACTGAAGCTTTCTTT.